Each of the 18 T cell receptor beta chains below was sequenced from the same sample in a study of blood T cell repertoires in COVID-19. Method: immunoSEQ multiplex PCR; TCRdb's copy keeps in-frame clones and lacks some. The top ten hold about 1.5% of the sample, which has about 410,000 clones, roughly 89% seen once. The source material was peripheral blood. These TCRs come from a woman between 25 and 40 years old with active or convalescent COVID-19.

This sequence joins TRBV11-2 and TRBJ2-5; 11 nucleotides agree with TRBD1. Germline V gives CDR1 SGHAT, CDR2 FQNNGV. The CDR3 consists of 13 residues. J was trimmed by 9 bases and V by 3 bases; bases with no gene match: 3. The CDR3 spells CASSLADRGPQYF. The CDR3 DNA follows: TGTGCCAGCAGCTTGGCGGACAGGGGGCCCCAGTACTTC. Complete variable domain (other parts from reference TRBV11-2 and TRBJ2-5): EAGVAQSPRYKIIEKRQSVAFWCNPISGHATLYWYQQILGQGPKLLIQFQNNGVVDDSQLPKDRFSAERLKGVDSTLKIQPAKLEDSAVYLCASSLADRGPQYFGPGTRLLVL.

V is TRBV20-1 and J is TRBJ2-1, with D hard to call. Germline V gene sequence: CDR1 DFQATT, CDR2 SNEGSKA (reference sequence). V lost 2 bases, J lost 4 bases, and 3 bases lay in between. The CDR3 has 11 residues. This chain's CDR3 is CSARQYNEQFF. The CDR3 region has the DNA TGCAGTGCTAGACAATACAATGAGCAGTTCTTC.

The chain employs TRBV13 and TRBJ2-7; D gene uncertain. Germline-derived CDR1 and CDR2 are PRHDT and FYEKMQ (reference sequence). V lost 0 bases, J lost 0 bases, and 9 bases lay in between. This CDR3 spans 15 amino acids. CDR3 bases: TGTGCCAGCAGCTTAGGGACTTTTAACTCCTACGAGCAGTACTTC. This gives the protein CASSLGTFNSYEQYF. Together with reference TRBV13 and TRBJ2-7, the CDR3 gives the full variable domain: AAGVIQSPRHLIKEKRETATLKCYPIPRHDTVYWYQQGPGQDPQFLISFYEKMQSDKGSIPDRFSAQQFSDYHSELNMSSLELGDSALYFCASSLGTFNSYEQYFGPGTRLTVT.

The chain joins TRBV15 to TRBJ1-6; 7 nucleotides line up with TRBD1. Germline lookup yields CDR1 LNHNV and CDR2 YYDKDF (reference sequence). V lost 1 base and J lost 5; bases outside the gene matches: 2. The CDR3 consists of 15 residues. CDR3 region: CATSRATGNNSPLHF. The CDR3 DNA follows: TGTGCCACCAGCAGAGCGACAGGGAATAATTCACCCCTCCACTTT. Drawing the rest from reference TRBV15 and TRBJ1-6, the complete variable domain is DAMVIQNPRYQVTQFGKPVTLSCSQTLNHNVMYWYQQKSSQAPKLLFHYYDKDFNNEADTPDNFQSRRPNTSFCFLDIRSPGLGDTAMYLCATSRATGNNSPLHFGNGTRLTVT.

This chain connects TRBV5-4 to TRBJ1-4, with TRBD1 matching 7 bases. Germline CDR1 and CDR2: SGHNT and YYREEE (reference sequence). The CDR3 runs 14 residues. With 0 bases clipped from V and 8 bases from J, the junction kept 4 bases outside the gene matches. For the CDR3, the DNA is TGTGCCAGCAGCTTGGAGGGGGCTGCCGAAAAACTGTTTTTT. Encoded protein: CASSLEGAAEKLFF.

V usage is TRBV7-8 and J usage is TRBJ2-1, with D tentatively TRBD2 (5 bases). CDR3 length: 16 amino acids. CDR1 is SGHVS and CDR2 is FQNEAQ in the germline V gene. The ends were cut back, 3 bases at V and 4 bases at J, with 16 bases in the middle. The CDR3 protein is CASSFERALEYNEQFF. The CDR3 bases are TGTGCCAGCAGCTTCGAGAGGGCCTTAGAATACAATGAGCAGTTCTTC. Full variable domain (remainder filled in from reference TRBV7-8 and TRBJ2-1): GAGVSQSPRYKVAKRGQDVALRCDPISGHVSLFWYQQALGQGPEFLTYFQNEAQLDKSGLPSDRFFAERPEGSVSTLKIQRTQQEDSAVYLCASSFERALEYNEQFFGPGTRLTVL.

This rearrangement joins TRBV5-1 to TRBJ1-6, with D possibly matching TRBD1 (5 bases). CDR1 and CDR2 (germline): SGHRS, YFSETQ. The CDR3 length is 14 residues. Deletions cut 5 bases from V and 3 bases from J, with 9 bases between. CDR3 sequence reads: CASRYDSYNSPLHF. Here the CDR3 DNA reads TGCGCCAGCAGATACGACAGCTATAATTCACCCCTCCACTTT.

Concerning this clone: Other DNA sequences from this sample encode an identical CDR3 as well. This chain links TRBV12-3 or TRBV12-4 with TRBJ1-2; D is undetermined. The CDR3 has 11 residues. Trimming removed 5 bases from V and 5 bases from J, with 6 bases in between. The CDR3 reads CASSRGYGYTF. For the CDR3, the DNA is TGTGCCAGCAGTAGAGGTTATGGCTACACCTTC.

This clone appeared once. The chain links TRBV24-1 to TRBJ2-1, with TRBD2 matching 10 bases. The CDR3 contains 15 residues. Trimming cost V 8 bases and J 4 bases; bases outside gene matches: 7. CDR1 and CDR2 (germline): KGHDR, SFDVKD. The DNA of the CDR3 is TGTGCCACCATGGCCGGGACTAGCGATTACAATGAGCAGTTCTTC. This encodes CATMAGTSDYNEQFF.

The chain recombines TRBV2 with TRBJ1-2; a possible D gene is TRBD1 (5 bases). The CDR3 is 14 residues long. CDR1 is SNHLY, CDR2 FYNNEI, per germline. Trimming cost V 1 base and J 6 bases, with 12 bases left between them. DNA of the CDR3: TGTGCCAGCAGTGAAGAAGGCAGGGCTGATGGCTACACCTTC. This encodes CASSEEGRADGYTF.

The V gene is TRBV2, the J gene TRBJ1-4; TRBD1 is a possible D gene (5 bases). The CDR3 spans 14 residues. Between the trimmed V and J ends, which lost 6 bases and 13 bases, there was a span of 21 bases. Germline loops: CDR1 SNHLY, CDR2 FYNNEI. The DNA for the CDR3 is TGTGCCAGCAGAGGAACGACAGATCTGGGGGGACTGTTTTTT. Amino acids: CASRGTTDLGGLFF.

V gene TRBV19 combines with J gene TRBJ2-7, with D uncertain. The CDR3 consists of 13 residues. In germline, CDR1 is LNHDA, CDR2 SQIVND (reference sequence). The V end was cut by 1 base, the J end by 3 bases, with 7 bases between. The CDR3 DNA is TGTGCCAGTAGTATAGTTCCGGGCTACGAGCAGTACTTC. Amino acid sequence: CASSIVPGYEQYF. The entire variable domain, with the rest obtained from reference TRBV19 and TRBJ2-7, is as follows: DGGITQSPKYLFRKEGQNVTLSCEQNLNHDAMYWYRQDPGQGLRLIYYSQIVNDFQKGDIAEGYSVSREKKESFPLTVTSAQKNPTAFYLCASSIVPGYEQYFGPGTRLTVT.

The rearrangement uses TRBV7-2 and TRBJ1-5, with D possibly TRBD1 on 5 matching bases. Germline V gene lookup returns CDR1 SGHTA and CDR2 FQGNSA. V was trimmed by 5 bases and J by 3 bases, leaving 14 bases between them. CDR3 length equals 15 residues. CDR3 coding DNA: TGTGCCAGCAGCCTGGGTCAAGGGGTCAATCAGCCCCAGCATTTT. Encoded protein: CASSLGQGVNQPQHF. The full variable domain, with the rest looked up from reference TRBV7-2 and TRBJ1-5, is GAGVSQSPSNKVTEKGKDVELRCDPISGHTALYWYRQSLGQGLEFLIYFQGNSAPDKSGLPSDRFSAERTGGSVSTLTIQRTQQEDSAVYLCASSLGQGVNQPQHFGDGTRLSIL.

The rearrangement links TRBV10-2 to TRBJ2-3; 10 nucleotides agree with TRBD2. CDR3 length: 16 amino acids. Germline trimming cut 6 bases from V and 4 bases from J; bases unmatched to any gene: 10. Germline V lookup: CDR1 WSHSY, CDR2 SAAADI. This CDR3 reads CASRGEREGPADTQYF. CDR3 coding DNA: TGCGCCAGCAGGGGAGAGCGGGAGGGCCCCGCAGATACGCAGTATTTT.

V is TRBV5-1 and J is TRBJ1-1; D is unclear. Germline lookup yields CDR1 SGHRS and CDR2 YFSETQ. The CDR3 runs 15 residues. Trimming took off 4 bases at V and 0 bases at J, with 13 bases between the two ends. This CDR3 is CASSMPGIMNTEAFF. In DNA form, the CDR3 reads TGCGCCAGCAGCATGCCGGGGATCATGAACACTGAAGCTTTCTTT.

This clone was detected only once. This chain uses TRBV6-2 or TRBV6-3 with TRBJ2-3, with D possibly matching TRBD1 (5 bases). Trimming stripped 0 bases from V and 2 bases from J, with 18 bases between. CDR3 length equals 18 residues. The germline CDR1 and CDR2 sequences are MNHEY and SVGEGT. The CDR3 DNA sequence: TGTGCCAGCAGTTACTCGATATTGACAGAAGATTTCACAGATACGCAGTATTTT. Encoded protein: CASSYSILTEDFTDTQYF.

V is TRBV12-3 or TRBV12-4 and J is TRBJ1-2; D gene unclear. The CDR3 totals 13 residues. The germline V and J ends were trimmed by 3 bases and 5 bases, with 10 bases remaining between them. This CDR3 is CASSLTGRYGYTF. DNA for the CDR3: TGTGCCAGCAGTTTGACGGGAAGGTATGGCTACACCTTC.

The chain couples TRBV7-9 to TRBJ1-2; D unclear. The V end lost 5 bases, the J end lost 8 bases, and 15 bases lay between the germline ends. Germline V lookup: CDR1 SEHNR, CDR2 FQNEAQ (reference sequence). The CDR3 totals 13 residues. The CDR3 sequence is CASSPDGGGGYTF. Here the CDR3 DNA reads TGTGCCAGCAGCCCGGACGGAGGAGGAGGCTACACCTTC.